This T cell receptor beta chain emerged from a study of T-cell memory formation after mild COVID-19. Overall study findings and caveats: The study found balanced CD4/CD8 in clones contracting day 15 to 85 and a CD4+ lean in later expanders. Mostly located in CM and EM were contracting CD4+ clones, with contracting CD8+ clones located in EMRA.

The table lists this clonotype with a few counts. Its cognate antigen is unknown. The authors produced TCR alpha and TCR beta cDNA libraries with sample barcodes and UMIs by 5'RACE using constant-segment primers. TCRdb analysed the 5' RACE reads with MiXCR anew, one entry per CDR3 protein. The table has 150,000 or so distinct CDR3 sequences, roughly 15% seen once. The CDR3 loop spans 14 amino acids. V lost 6 bases and J lost 1; bases outside the gene matches: 4. The sample comprised PBMCs or a T cell subset sorted from them (not recorded which). This TCR came from an adult woman who had mild COVID-19 (a few samples of this study predate the infection). Cell type and time point are not known. The V call is TRBV12-3 or TRBV12-4, the J call TRBJ2-5, with 8 bases matching TRBD1. CDR3 in amino acids: CASSADRAQETQYF. DNA for the CDR3: TGTGCCAGCAGCGCGGACAGGGCCCAAGAGACCCAGTACTTC.